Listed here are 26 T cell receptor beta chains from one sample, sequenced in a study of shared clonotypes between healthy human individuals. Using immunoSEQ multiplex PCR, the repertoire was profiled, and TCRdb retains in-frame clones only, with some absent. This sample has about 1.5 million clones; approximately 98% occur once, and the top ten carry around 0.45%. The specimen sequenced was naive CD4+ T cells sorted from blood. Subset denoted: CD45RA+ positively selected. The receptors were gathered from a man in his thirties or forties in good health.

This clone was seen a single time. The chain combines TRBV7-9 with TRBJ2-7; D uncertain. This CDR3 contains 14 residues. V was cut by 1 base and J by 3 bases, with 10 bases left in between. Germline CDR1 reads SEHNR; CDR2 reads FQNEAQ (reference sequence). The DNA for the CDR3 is TGTGCCAGCAGCTTAGGACTTCCTCGCTACGAGCAGTACTTC. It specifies CASSLGLPRYEQYF. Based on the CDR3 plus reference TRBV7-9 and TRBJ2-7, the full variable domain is DTGVSQNPRHKITKRGQNVTFRCDPISEHNRLYWYRQTLGQGPEFLTYFQNEAQLEKSRLLSDRFSAERPKGSFSTLEIQRTEQGDSAMYLCASSLGLPRYEQYFGPGTRLTVT.

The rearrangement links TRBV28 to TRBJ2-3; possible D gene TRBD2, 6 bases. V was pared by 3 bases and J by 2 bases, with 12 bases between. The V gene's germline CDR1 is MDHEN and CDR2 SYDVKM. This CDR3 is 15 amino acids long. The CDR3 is CASSFGLPITDTQYF. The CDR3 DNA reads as TGTGCCAGCAGTTTTGGACTACCGATCACAGATACGCAGTATTTT.

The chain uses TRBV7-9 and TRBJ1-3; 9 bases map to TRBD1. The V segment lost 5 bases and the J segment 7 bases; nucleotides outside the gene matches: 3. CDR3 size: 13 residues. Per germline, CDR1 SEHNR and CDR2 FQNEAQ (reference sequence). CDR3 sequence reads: CASSTQGANTIYF. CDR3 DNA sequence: TGTGCCAGCAGCACACAGGGGGCGAACACCATATATTTT.

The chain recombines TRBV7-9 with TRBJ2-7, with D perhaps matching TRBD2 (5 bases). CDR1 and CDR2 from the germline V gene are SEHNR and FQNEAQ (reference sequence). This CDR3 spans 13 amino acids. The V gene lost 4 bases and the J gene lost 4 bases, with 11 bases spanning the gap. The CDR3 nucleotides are TGTGCCAGCAGCTCGGGATCCAATTACGAGCAGTACTTC. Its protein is CASSSGSNYEQYF.

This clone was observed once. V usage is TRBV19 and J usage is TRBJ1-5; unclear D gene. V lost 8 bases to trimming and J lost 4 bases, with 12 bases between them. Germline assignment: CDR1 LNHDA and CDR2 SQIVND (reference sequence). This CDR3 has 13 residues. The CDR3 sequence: CASSSGLNQPQHF. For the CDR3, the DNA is TGTGCCAGTTCGAGCGGGTTAAATCAGCCCCAGCATTTT.

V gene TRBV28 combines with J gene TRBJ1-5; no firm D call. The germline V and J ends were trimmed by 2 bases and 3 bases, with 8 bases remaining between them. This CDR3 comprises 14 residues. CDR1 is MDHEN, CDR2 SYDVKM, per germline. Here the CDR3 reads CASSLNTYNQPQHF. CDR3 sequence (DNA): TGTGCCAGCAGTTTAAACACCTACAATCAGCCCCAGCATTTT. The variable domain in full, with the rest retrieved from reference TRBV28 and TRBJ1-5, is DVKVTQSSRYLVKRTGEKVFLECVQDMDHENMFWYRQDPGLGLRLIYFSYDVKMKEKGDIPEGYSVSREKKERFSLILESASTNQTSMYLCASSLNTYNQPQHFGDGTRLSIL.

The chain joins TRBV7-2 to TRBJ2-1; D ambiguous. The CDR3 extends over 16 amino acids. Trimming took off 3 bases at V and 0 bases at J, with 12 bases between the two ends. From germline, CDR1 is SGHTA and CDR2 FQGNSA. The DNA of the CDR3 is TGTGCCAGCAGCTTCTCCGAAGCTAGCTCCTACAATGAGCAGTTCTTC. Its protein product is CASSFSEASSYNEQFF.

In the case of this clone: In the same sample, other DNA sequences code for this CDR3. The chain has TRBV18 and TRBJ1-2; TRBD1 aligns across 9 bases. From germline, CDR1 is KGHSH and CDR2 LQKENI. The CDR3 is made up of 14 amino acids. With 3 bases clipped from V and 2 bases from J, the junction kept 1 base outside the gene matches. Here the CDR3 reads CASSPGQGNYGYTF. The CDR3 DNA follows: TGTGCCAGCTCACCCGGACAGGGGAACTATGGCTACACCTTC.

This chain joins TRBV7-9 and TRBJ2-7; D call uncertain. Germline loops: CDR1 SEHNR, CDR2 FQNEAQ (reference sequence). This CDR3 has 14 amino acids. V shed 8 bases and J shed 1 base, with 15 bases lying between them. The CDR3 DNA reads TGTGCCAGCCTCTCCATAGGCCTTTCCTACGAGCAGTACTTC. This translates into CASLSIGLSYEQYF.

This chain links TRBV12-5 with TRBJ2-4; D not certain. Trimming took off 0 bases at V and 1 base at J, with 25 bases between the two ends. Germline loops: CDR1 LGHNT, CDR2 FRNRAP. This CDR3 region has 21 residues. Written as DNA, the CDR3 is TGTGCTAGTGGTTTGGTACCGGCCCCCACCCCAGCCTGGCGCGCCAAAAACATTCAGTACTTC. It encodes CASGLVPAPTPAWRAKNIQYF.

CDR3 sequence (DNA): TGTGCCAGCTCTGGGGCTAGCGGGAGTACCTACAATGAGCAGTTCTTC. It specifies CASSGASGSTYNEQFF. The rearrangement joins TRBV7-9 to TRBJ2-1; 10 positions agree with TRBD2. The CDR3 sequence is 16 residues long. V lost 8 bases to trimming and J lost 2 bases; unmatched junction nucleotides: 9. From germline, CDR1 is SEHNR and CDR2 FQNEAQ (reference sequence). Using reference TRBV7-9 and TRBJ2-1 for the parts outside the CDR3, the full variable domain is DTGVSQNPRHKITKRGQNVTFRCDPISEHNRLYWYRQTLGQGPEFLTYFQNEAQLEKSRLLSDRFSAERPKGSFSTLEIQRTEQGDSAMYLCASSGASGSTYNEQFFGPGTRLTVL.

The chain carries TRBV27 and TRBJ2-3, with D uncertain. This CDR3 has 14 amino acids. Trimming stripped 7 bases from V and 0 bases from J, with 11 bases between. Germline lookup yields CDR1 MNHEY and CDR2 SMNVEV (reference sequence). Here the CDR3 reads CASTSLVSTDTQYF. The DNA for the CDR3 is TGTGCCAGCACCTCGTTGGTGAGCACAGATACGCAGTATTTT.

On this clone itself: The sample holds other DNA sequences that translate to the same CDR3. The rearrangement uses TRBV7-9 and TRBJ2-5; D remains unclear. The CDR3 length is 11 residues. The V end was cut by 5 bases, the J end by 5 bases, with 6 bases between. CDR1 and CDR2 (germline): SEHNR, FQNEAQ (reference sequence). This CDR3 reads CASSRGETQYF. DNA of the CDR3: TGTGCCAGCAGCCGTGGGGAGACCCAGTACTTC.

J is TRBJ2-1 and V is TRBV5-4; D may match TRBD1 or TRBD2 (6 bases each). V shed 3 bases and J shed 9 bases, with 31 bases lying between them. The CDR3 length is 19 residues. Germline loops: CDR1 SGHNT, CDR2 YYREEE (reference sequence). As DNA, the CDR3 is TGTGCCAGCAGCTGGGTCATTGGGGGGCGACCCGCACCCCGTGTTGAGCAGTTCTTC. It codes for CASSWVIGGRPAPRVEQFF.

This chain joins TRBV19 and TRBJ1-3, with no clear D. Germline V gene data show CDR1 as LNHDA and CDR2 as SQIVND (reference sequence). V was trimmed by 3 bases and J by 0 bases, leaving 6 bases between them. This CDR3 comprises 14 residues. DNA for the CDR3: TGTGCCAGTAGTATGGGGTCCTCTGGAAACACCATATATTTT. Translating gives CASSMGSSGNTIYF. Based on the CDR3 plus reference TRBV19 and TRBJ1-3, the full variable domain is DGGITQSPKYLFRKEGQNVTLSCEQNLNHDAMYWYRQDPGQGLRLIYYSQIVNDFQKGDIAEGYSVSREKKESFPLTVTSAQKNPTAFYLCASSMGSSGNTIYFGEGSWLTVV.

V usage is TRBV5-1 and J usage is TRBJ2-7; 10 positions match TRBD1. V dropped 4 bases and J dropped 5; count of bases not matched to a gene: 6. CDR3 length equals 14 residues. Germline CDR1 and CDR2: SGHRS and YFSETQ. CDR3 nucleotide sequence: TGCGCCAGCAGCGACGGGACAGGGGCCCACGAGCAGTACTTC. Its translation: CASSDGTGAHEQYF.

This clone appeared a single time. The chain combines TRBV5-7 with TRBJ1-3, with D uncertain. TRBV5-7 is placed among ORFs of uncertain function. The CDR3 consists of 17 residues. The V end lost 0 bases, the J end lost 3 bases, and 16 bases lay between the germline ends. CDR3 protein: CASSLESEADGGNTIYF. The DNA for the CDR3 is TGTGCCAGCAGCTTGGAGTCCGAGGCAGATGGTGGAAACACCATATATTTT.

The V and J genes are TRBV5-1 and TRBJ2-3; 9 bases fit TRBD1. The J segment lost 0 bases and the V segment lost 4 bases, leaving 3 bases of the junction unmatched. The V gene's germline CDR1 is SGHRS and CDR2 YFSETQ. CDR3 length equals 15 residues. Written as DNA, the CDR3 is TGCGCCAGCAGCACGGGACAGGGCAGCACAGATACGCAGTATTTT. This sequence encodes CASSTGQGSTDTQYF. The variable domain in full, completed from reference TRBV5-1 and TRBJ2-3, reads KAGVTQTPRYLIKTRGQQVTLSCSPISGHRSVSWYQQTPGQGLQFLFEYFSETQRNKGNFPGRFSGRQFSNSRSEMNVSTLELGDSALYLCASSTGQGSTDTQYFGPGTRLTVL.

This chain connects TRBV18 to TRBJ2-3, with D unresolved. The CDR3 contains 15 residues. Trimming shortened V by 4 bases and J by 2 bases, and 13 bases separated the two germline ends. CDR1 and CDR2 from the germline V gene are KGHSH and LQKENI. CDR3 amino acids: CASSRARAYTDTQYF. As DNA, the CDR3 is TGTGCCAGCTCACGAGCTCGCGCATACACAGATACGCAGTATTTT.

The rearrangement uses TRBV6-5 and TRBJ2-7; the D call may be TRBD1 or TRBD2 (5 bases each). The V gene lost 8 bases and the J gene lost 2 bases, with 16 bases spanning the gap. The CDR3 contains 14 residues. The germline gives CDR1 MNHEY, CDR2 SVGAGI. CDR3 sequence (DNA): TGTGCCAGCCTGGGGTTGAAGGGACCCTACGAGCAGTACTTC. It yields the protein CASLGLKGPYEQYF.

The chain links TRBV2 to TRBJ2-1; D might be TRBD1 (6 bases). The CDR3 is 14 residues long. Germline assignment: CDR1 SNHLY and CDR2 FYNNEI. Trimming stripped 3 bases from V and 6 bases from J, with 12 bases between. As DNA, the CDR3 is TGTGCCAGCAGTGACGACAGGTTGTTCAATGAGCAGTTCTTC. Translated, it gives CASSDDRLFNEQFF.

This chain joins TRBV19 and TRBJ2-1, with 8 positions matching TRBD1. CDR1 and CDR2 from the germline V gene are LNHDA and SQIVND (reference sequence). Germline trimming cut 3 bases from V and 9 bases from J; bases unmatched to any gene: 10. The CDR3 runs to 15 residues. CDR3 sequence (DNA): TGTGCCAGTAGTATCAGACAGGGGCTAGGCCGTGAGCAGTTCTTC. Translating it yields CASSIRQGLGREQFF.

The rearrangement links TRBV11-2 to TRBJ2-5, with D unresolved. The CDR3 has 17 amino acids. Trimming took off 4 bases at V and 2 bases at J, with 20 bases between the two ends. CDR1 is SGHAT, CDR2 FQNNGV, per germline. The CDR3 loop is CASSSPSGPLGQETQYF. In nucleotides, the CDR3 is TGTGCCAGCAGCTCTCCTTCCGGCCCACTCGGACAAGAGACCCAGTACTTC. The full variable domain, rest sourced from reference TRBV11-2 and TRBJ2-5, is EAGVAQSPRYKIIEKRQSVAFWCNPISGHATLYWYQQILGQGPKLLIQFQNNGVVDDSQLPKDRFSAERLKGVDSTLKIQPAKLEDSAVYLCASSSPSGPLGQETQYFGPGTRLLVL.

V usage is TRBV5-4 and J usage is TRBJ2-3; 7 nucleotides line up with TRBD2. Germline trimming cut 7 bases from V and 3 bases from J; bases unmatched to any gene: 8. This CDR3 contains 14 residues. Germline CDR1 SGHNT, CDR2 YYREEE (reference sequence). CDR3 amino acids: CASGAGVGTDTQYF. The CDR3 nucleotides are TGTGCCAGCGGGGCGGGAGTGGGTACAGATACGCAGTATTTT.

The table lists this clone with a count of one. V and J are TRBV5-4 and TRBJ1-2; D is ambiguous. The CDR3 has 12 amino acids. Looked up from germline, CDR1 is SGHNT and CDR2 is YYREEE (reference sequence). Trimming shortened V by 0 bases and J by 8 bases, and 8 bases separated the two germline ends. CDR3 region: CASSLEQRGYTF. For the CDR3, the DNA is TGTGCCAGCAGCTTGGAGCAGAGAGGCTACACCTTC.

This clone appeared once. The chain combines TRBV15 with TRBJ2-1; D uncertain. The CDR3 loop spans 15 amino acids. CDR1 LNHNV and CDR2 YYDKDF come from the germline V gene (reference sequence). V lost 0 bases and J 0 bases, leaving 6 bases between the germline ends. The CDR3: CATSREQSSYNEQFF. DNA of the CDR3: TGTGCCACCAGCAGAGAGCAGAGCTCCTACAATGAGCAGTTCTTC.